The rows below give T cell receptor beta chains drawn from one sample of a study of regulatory T cells in long-lasting Graves disease. TCRdb re-analysed the multiplex PCR reads in MiXCR, keeping a single row per CDR3 protein. The sample has roughly 500,000 distinct CDR3 sequences, around a fifth seen once. The specimen was peripheral blood mononuclear cells (PBMCs), collected when the disease was refractory, from a patient treated with antithyroid drugs. These receptors were obtained from a female donor with Graves disease. Each CDR3 is given with its conserved first and last residue. The D gene is left open where the match is weak. The listing skips clone size in some rows; elsewhere it reads once, few, many or a size class.

J: TRBJ2-5; D: TRBD2; size: few; length: 16; V: TRBV7-3; DNA: TGTGCCAGCAGCTTAATGGGGCGGGGGGGAGGAGAGACCCAGTACTTC; CDR3: CASSLMGRGGGETQYF
J: TRBJ2-7; D: TRBD1; size: NA; length: 13; V: TRBV6-1; DNA: TGTGCCAGCAGTGGGGACAGCCTTTACGAGCAGTACTTC; CDR3: CASSGDSLYEQYF
J: TRBJ2-5; D: TRBD2; size: many; length: 16; V: TRBV12-3/TRBV12-4; DNA: TGTGCCAGCAGCCTCGGACTAGCGGGAGTTTTGGAGACCCAGTACTTC; CDR3: CASSLGLAGVLETQYF
J: TRBJ1-4; D: NA; size: many; length: 12; V: TRBV12-3/TRBV12-4; DNA: TGTGCCAGCAGCGGAGAGGGGGAAAAACTGTTTTTT; CDR3: CASSGEGEKLFF
J: TRBJ1-1; D: NA; size: NA; length: 14; V: TRBV27; DNA: TGTGCCAGCAGGTGGGGGGGGGAGAACACTGAAGCTTTCTTT; CDR3: CASRWGGENTEAFF
J: TRBJ2-1; D: NA; size: few; length: 16; V: TRBV7-3; DNA: TGTGCCAGCAGCACCCCTGAGGGGGGGGCCTACAATGAGCAGTTCTTC; CDR3: CASSTPEGGAYNEQFF
J: TRBJ2-5; D: NA; size: many; length: 11; V: TRBV29-1; DNA: TGCAGCGTTGAACCCAGAGAGACCCAGTACTTC; CDR3: CSVEPRETQYF
J: TRBJ1-1; D: NA; size: NA; length: 14; V: TRBV29-1; DNA: TGCAGCGTCAACCTGGGGCCCTGGAACACTGAAGCTTTCTTT; CDR3: CSVNLGPWNTEAFF
J: TRBJ1-1; D: NA; size: few; length: 12; V: TRBV7-9; DNA: TGTGCCAGCAGCACAGGGCTCACTGAAGCTTTCTTT; CDR3: CASSTGLTEAFF
J: TRBJ2-7; D: NA; size: few; length: 14; V: TRBV27; DNA: TGTGCCAGCAGTTTACTAGGCCAGCGCTACGAGCAGTACTTC; CDR3: CASSLLGQRYEQYF
J: TRBJ1-2; D: TRBD1; size: NA; length: 14; V: TRBV25-1; DNA: TGTGCCAGCAGTGACCCGGGACAGGACTATGGCTACACCTTC; CDR3: CASSDPGQDYGYTF
J: TRBJ2-2; D: NA; size: many; length: 16; V: TRBV2; DNA: TGTGCCAGCAGTGAGGGGGCGGTCTGGCCCACCGGGGAGCTGTTTTTT; CDR3: CASSEGAVWPTGELFF
J: TRBJ1-1; D: TRBD1; size: few; length: 14; V: TRBV6-2/TRBV6-3; DNA: TGTGCCAGCAGCTTGACAGGGCGTGGCACTGAAGCTTTCTTT; CDR3: CASSLTGRGTEAFF
J: TRBJ1-5; D: NA; size: NA; length: 17; V: TRBV19; DNA: TGTGCCAGTAGTGGTAAAGGGACGGGACGGGGCAATCAGCCCCAGCATTTT; CDR3: CASSGKGTGRGNQPQHF
J: TRBJ1-1; D: NA; size: NA; length: 15; V: TRBV14; DNA: TGTGCCAGCAGCCAAGATGGGGGCAGGATCACTGAAGCTTTCTTT; CDR3: CASSQDGGRITEAFF
J: TRBJ1-1; D: NA; size: few; length: 14; V: TRBV2; DNA: TGTGCCAGCAGTGAAACATCTATGAACACTGAAGCTTTCTTT; CDR3: CASSETSMNTEAFF
J: TRBJ2-7; D: TRBD2; size: many; length: 15; V: TRBV11-2; DNA: TGTGCCAGCAGCTTAACCGGGACTAGCGGGAGGGAGCAGTACTTC; CDR3: CASSLTGTSGREQYF
J: TRBJ2-1; D: NA; size: NA; length: 15; V: TRBV7-9; DNA: TGTGCCAGCAGCTTAGCGGGAGCGCCCTACAATGAGCAGTTCTTC; CDR3: CASSLAGAPYNEQFF
J: TRBJ1-5; D: TRBD1; size: NA; length: 16; V: TRBV5-1; DNA: TGCGCCAGCAGCTTGGGGGACAGCAACTACAATCAGCCCCAGCATTTT; CDR3: CASSLGDSNYNQPQHF
J: TRBJ2-6; D: NA; size: many; length: 14; V: TRBV6-1; DNA: TGTGCCAGCAGTAACAGGTCAGGGGCCAACGTCCTGACTTTC; CDR3: CASSNRSGANVLTF
J: TRBJ2-5; D: NA; size: few; length: 13; V: TRBV20-1; DNA: TGCAGTGCTAGGGTTCCGGTTTCCGGAACCCAGTACTTC; CDR3: CSARVPVSGTQYF
J: TRBJ1-2; D: NA; size: few; length: 12; V: TRBV29-1; DNA: TGCAGCGTTGGCACGGCAGCTGATGGCTACACCTTC; CDR3: CSVGTAADGYTF
J: TRBJ1-5; D: NA; size: NA; length: 16; V: TRBV7-8; DNA: TGTGCCAGCAGCTTAGCCCGCTTGGGACCCCATCAGCCCCAGCATTTT; CDR3: CASSLARLGPHQPQHF
J: TRBJ1-1; D: NA; size: NA; length: 12; V: TRBV29-1; DNA: TGCAGCGTTGTTCAGGGCTCCGCTGAAGCTTTCTTT; CDR3: CSVVQGSAEAFF
J: TRBJ1-5; D: NA; size: NA; length: 16; V: TRBV19; DNA: TGTGCCAGTAGCCTCCTGGGGGGGCAGGGCAATCAGCCCCAGCATTTT; CDR3: CASSLLGGQGNQPQHF
J: TRBJ1-5; D: NA; size: NA; length: 18; V: TRBV6-2/TRBV6-3; DNA: TGTGCCAGCAGTTATACAGGGAGCCAACAAAAGGGCAATCAGCCCCAGCATTTT; CDR3: CASSYTGSQQKGNQPQHF
J: TRBJ1-3; D: NA; size: NA; length: 16; V: TRBV9; DNA: TGTGCCAGCAGCGTAGGGCACGTAAACTCTGGAAACACCATATATTTT; CDR3: CASSVGHVNSGNTIYF
J: TRBJ1-6; D: NA; size: few; length: 15; V: TRBV16; DNA: TGTGCCAGCAGCCAATCGCAGGGGATTGATTCACCCCTCCACTTT; CDR3: CASSQSQGIDSPLHF
J: TRBJ1-4; D: NA; size: many; length: 14; V: TRBV7-8; DNA: TGTGCCAGCAGCCATCGCCCGGGAAAGGAAAAACTGTTTTTT; CDR3: CASSHRPGKEKLFF
J: TRBJ1-1; D: NA; size: many; length: 15; V: TRBV6-1; DNA: TGTGCCAGCAGGCAGGACAGCTATATGAACACTGAAGCTTTCTTT; CDR3: CASRQDSYMNTEAFF
J: TRBJ1-2; D: TRBD1; size: NA; length: 15; V: TRBV4-1; DNA: TGCGCCAGCAGCCAAGAACAGGGGCTCCACTATGGCTACACCTTC; CDR3: CASSQEQGLHYGYTF
J: TRBJ1-2; D: TRBD1; size: few; length: 18; V: TRBV20-1; DNA: TGCAGTGCTAGAGCTGACAGGGTAAAGGGGTACCGGGACTATGGCTACACCTTC; CDR3: CSARADRVKGYRDYGYTF
J: TRBJ2-7; D: NA; size: few; length: 13; V: TRBV20-1; DNA: TGCAGTGCTAGATACTCGGGAACCCGAGAGCAGTACTTC; CDR3: CSARYSGTREQYF
J: TRBJ2-7; D: NA; size: many; length: 15; V: TRBV7-2; DNA: TGTGCCAGCAGTCTGCCGGGTCCTACTATTTACGAGCAGTACTTC; CDR3: CASSLPGPTIYEQYF
J: TRBJ2-7; D: TRBD1; size: NA; length: 15; V: TRBV6-2/TRBV6-3; DNA: TGTGCCAGCAGGGGGGACAGGAGAAAAAGCTACGAGCAGTACTTC; CDR3: CASRGDRRKSYEQYF
J: TRBJ1-1; D: NA; size: NA; length: 12; V: TRBV6-1; DNA: TGTGCCAGTAGCCCTTCGGGGGGGCAAGCTTTCTTT; CDR3: CASSPSGGQAFF